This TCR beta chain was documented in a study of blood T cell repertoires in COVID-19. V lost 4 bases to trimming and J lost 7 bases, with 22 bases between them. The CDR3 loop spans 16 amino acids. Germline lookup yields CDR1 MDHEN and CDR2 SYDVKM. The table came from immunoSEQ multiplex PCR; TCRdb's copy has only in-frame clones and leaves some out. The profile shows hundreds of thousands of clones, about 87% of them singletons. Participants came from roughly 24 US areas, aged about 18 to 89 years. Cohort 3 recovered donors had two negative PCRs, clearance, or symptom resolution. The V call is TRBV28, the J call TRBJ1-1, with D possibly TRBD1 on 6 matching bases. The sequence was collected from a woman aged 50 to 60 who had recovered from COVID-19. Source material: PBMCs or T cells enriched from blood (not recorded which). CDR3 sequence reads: CASSSPAGDPLHEAFF. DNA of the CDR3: TGTGCCAGCAGTTCCCCGGCAGGGGACCCCCTCCATGAAGCTTTCTTT.